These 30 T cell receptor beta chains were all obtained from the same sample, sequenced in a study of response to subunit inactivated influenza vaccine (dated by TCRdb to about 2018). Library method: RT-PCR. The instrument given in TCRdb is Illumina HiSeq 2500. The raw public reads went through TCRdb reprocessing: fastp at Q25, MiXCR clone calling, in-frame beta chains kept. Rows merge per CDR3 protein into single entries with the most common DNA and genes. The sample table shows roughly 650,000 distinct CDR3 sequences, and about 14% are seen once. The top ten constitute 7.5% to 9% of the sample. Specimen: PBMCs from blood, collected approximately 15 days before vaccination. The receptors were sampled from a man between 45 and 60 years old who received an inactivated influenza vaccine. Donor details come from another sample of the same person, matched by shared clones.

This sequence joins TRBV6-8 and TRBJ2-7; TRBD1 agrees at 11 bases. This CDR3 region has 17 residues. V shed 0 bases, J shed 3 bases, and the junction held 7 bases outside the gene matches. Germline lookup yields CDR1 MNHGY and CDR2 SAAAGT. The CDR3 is CASSYSVCGTGGYEQYF. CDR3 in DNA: TGTGCCAGCAGTTACTCGGTATGTGGGACAGGGGGCTACGAGCAGTACTTC.

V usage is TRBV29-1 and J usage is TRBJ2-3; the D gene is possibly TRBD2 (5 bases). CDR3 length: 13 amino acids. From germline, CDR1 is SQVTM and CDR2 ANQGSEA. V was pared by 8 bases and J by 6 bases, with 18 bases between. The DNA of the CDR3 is TGCAGCTCCTCTAGAGGTCCGGGGGATACGCAGTATTTT. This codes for CSSSRGPGDTQYF.

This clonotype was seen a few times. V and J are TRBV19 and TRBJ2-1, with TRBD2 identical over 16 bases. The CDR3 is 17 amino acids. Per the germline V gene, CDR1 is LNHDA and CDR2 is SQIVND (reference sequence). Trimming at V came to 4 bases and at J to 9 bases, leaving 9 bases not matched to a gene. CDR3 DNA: TGTGCCAGTAGTACCGCCGGGACTAGCGGGAGGGCCGCTGAGCAGTTCTTC. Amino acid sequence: CASSTAGTSGRAAEQFF.

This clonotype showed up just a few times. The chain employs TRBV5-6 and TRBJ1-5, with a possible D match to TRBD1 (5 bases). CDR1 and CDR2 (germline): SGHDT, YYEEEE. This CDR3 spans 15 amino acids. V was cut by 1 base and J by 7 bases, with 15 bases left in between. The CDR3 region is CASSLQGSHRQPQHF. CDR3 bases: TGTGCCAGCAGCTTGCAGGGATCCCATCGGCAGCCCCAGCATTTT.

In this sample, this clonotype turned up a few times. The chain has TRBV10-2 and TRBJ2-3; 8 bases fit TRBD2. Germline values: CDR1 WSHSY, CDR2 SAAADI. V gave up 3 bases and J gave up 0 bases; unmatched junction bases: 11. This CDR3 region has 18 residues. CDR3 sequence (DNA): TGCGCCAGCAGTGATTGGGGACTAGACGGTCGGAGCACAGATACGCAGTATTTT. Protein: CASSDWGLDGRSTDTQYF.

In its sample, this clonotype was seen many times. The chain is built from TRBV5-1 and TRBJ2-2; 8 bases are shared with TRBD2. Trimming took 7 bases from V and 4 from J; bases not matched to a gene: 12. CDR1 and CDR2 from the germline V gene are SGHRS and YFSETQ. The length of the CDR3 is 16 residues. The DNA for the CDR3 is TGCGCCAGCTCCAAGACAGCGGGGGCCTCCACCGGGGAGCTGTTTTTT. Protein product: CASSKTAGASTGELFF.

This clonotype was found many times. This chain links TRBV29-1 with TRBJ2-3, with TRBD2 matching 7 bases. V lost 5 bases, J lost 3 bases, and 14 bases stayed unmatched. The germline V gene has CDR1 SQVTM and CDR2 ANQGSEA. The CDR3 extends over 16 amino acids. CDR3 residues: CSVLAPRTRGTDTQYF. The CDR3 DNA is TGCAGCGTTTTAGCCCCCCGGACGCGGGGGACAGATACGCAGTATTTT.

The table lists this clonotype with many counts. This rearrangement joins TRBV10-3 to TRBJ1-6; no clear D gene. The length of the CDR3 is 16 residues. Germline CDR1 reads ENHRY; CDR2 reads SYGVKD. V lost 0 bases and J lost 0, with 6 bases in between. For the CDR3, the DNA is TGTGCCATCAGTGAGTCGGTGGGCTCCTATAATTCACCCCTCCACTTT. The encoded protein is CAISESVGSYNSPLHF.

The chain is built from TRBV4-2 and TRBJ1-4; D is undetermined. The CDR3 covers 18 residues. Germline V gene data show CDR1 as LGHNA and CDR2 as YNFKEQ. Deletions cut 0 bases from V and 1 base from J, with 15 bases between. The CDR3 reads CASSQDPQKRRTNEKLFF. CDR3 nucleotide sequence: TGTGCCAGCAGCCAAGATCCACAGAAAAGGAGAACTAATGAAAAACTGTTTTTT.

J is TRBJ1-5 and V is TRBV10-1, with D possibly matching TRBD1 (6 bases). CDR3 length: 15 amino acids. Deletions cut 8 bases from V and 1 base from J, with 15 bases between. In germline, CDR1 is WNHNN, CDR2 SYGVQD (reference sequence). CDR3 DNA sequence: TGCGCCAGCGTTAAACTTGGACAGAGCAATCAGCCCCAGCATTTT. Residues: CASVKLGQSNQPQHF.

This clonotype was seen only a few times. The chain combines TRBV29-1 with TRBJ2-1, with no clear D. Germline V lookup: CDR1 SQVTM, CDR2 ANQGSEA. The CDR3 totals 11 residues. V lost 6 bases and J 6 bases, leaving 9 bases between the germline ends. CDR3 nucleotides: TGCAGCGTCGCCTTTTCCAATGAGCAGTTCTTC. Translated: CSVAFSNEQFF.

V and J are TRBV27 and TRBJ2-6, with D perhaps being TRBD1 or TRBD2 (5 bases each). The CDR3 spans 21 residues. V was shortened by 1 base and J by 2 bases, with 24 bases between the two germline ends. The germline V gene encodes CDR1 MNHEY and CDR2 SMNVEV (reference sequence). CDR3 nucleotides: TGTGCCAGCAGTTTATTATCCTCCCGCACGGGACGAATTACTGGGGCCAACGTCCTGACTTTC. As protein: CASSLLSSRTGRITGANVLTF.

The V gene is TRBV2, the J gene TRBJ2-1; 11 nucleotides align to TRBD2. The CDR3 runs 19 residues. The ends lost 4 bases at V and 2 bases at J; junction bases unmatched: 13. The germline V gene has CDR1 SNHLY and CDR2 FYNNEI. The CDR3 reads CASSASGTSGRHPYNEQFF. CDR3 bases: TGTGCCAGCAGTGCTTCCGGGACTAGCGGCCGTCACCCCTACAATGAGCAGTTCTTC.

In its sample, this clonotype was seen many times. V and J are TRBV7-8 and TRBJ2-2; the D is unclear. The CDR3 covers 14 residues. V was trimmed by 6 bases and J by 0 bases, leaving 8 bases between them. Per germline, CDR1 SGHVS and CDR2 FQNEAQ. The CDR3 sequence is CASSQTANTGELFF. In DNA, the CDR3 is TGTGCCAGCAGTCAGACTGCGAACACCGGGGAGCTGTTTTTT.

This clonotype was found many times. The CDR3 sequence: CASSPGGGWTEAFF. As DNA, the CDR3 is TGTGCCAGCAGTCCCGGGGGGGGCTGGACTGAAGCTTTCTTT. The chain links TRBV6-2 or TRBV6-3 to TRBJ1-1; D possibly corresponds to TRBD1 (6 bases). Per germline, CDR1 MNHEY and CDR2 SVGEGT. CDR3 length: 14 amino acids. V was shortened by 5 bases and J by 5 bases, with 15 bases between the two germline ends.

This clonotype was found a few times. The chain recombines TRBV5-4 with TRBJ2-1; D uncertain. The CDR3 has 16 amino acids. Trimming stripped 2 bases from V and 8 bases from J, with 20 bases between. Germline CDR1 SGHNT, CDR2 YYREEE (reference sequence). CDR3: CASSFYTGLSVDEQFF. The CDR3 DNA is TGTGCCAGCAGCTTTTACACTGGTTTGTCCGTGGATGAGCAGTTCTTC.

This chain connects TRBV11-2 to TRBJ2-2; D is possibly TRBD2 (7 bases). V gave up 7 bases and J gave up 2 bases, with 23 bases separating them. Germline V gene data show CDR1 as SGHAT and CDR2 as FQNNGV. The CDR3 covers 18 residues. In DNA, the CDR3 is TGTGCCAGCACCCTAGGGGGGGGCCAGCAGGGTAACACCGGGGAGCTGTTTTTT. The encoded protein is CASTLGGGQQGNTGELFF.

The DNA for the CDR3 is TGTGCCAGCAGTGAATATCGTGCGGCAGATACGCAGTATTTT. It encodes CASSEYRAADTQYF. The chain is built from TRBV25-1 and TRBJ2-3, with D uncertain. This CDR3 spans 14 amino acids. The germline gives CDR1 MGHDK, CDR2 SYGVNS. The V end was cut by 0 bases, the J end by 4 bases, with 8 bases between.

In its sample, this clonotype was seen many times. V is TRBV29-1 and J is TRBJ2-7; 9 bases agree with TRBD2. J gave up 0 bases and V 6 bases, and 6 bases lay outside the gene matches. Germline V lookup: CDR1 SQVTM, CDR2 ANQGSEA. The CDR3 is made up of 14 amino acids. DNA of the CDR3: TGCAGCGTGCGGGAGGGGTTAAGCTCCTACGAGCAGTACTTC. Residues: CSVREGLSSYEQYF.

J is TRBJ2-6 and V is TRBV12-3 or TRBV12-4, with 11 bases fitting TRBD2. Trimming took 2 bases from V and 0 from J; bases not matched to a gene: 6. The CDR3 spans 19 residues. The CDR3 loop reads CASSLNSGGAISGANVLTF. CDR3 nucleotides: TGTGCCAGCAGTTTAAATAGCGGGGGGGCCATCTCTGGGGCCAACGTCCTGACTTTC.

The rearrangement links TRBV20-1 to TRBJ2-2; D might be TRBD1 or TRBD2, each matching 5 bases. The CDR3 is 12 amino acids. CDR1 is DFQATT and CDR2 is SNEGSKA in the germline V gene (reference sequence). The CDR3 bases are TGCGGGGTGGGGGATCCCACCGGGGAGCTGTTTTTT. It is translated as CGVGDPTGELFF.

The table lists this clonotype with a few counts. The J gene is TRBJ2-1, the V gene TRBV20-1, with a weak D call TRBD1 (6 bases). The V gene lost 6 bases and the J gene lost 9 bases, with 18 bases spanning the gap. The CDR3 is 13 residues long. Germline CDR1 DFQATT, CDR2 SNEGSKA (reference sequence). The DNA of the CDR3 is TGCAGTGCGGGGACAAACAATGGGGGTGAGCAGTTCTTC. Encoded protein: CSAGTNNGGEQFF.

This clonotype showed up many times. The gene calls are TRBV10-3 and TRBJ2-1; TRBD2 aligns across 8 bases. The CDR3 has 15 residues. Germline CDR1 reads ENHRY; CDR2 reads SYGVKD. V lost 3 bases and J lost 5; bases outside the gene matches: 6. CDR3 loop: CAISDWGTSNNEQFF. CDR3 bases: TGTGCCATCAGTGATTGGGGGACTAGTAACAATGAGCAGTTCTTC.

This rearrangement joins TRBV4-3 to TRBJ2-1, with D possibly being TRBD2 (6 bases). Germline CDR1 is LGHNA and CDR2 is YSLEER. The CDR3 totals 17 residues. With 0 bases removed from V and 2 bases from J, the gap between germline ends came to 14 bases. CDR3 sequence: CASSQDSRERAYNEQFF. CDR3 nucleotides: TGCGCCAGCAGCCAAGATTCACGGGAGAGGGCCTACAATGAGCAGTTCTTC.

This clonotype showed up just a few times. This CDR3 is CASSPEGGSYEQYF. CDR3 nucleotides: TGTGCCAGCAGCCCAGAGGGCGGGAGTTACGAGCAGTACTTC. The V gene is TRBV7-8, the J gene TRBJ2-7; 7 bases line up with TRBD2. This CDR3 is built from 14 residues. The ends lost 5 bases at V and 4 bases at J; junction bases unmatched: 8. CDR1 is SGHVS and CDR2 is FQNEAQ in the germline V gene.

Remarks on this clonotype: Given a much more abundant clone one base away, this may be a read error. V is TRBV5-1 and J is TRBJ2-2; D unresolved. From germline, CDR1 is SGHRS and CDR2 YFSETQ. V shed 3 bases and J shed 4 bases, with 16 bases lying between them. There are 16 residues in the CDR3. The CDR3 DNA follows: TGCGCCAGCAGCTCCGCGACCGCCAGCTTCACCGGGGAGCTGTTTTTT. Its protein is CASSSATASFTGELFF.

The CDR3 region has the DNA TGCAGTGCTAGTCGTAACAGGGGCCTGGGCTACACCTTC. Translating it yields CSASRNRGLGYTF. The rearrangement links TRBV20-1 to TRBJ1-2; 7 bases map to TRBD1. Trimming removed 3 bases from V and 8 bases from J; junction bases left unmatched: 9. Germline V gene data show CDR1 as DFQATT and CDR2 as SNEGSKA (reference sequence). This CDR3 is built from 13 residues.

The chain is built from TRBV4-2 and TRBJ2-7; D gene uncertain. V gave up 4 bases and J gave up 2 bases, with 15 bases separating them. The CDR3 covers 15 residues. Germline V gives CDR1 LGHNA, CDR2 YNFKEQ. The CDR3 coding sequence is TGTGCCAGCAGCCCGTGGGTTAGGTCCGCCTACGAGCAGTACTTC. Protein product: CASSPWVRSAYEQYF.

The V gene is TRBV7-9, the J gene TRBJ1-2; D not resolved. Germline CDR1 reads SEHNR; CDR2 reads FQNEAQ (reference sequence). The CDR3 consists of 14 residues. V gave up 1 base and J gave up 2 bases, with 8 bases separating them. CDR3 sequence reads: CASSLEVQNYGYTF. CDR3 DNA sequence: TGTGCCAGCAGCTTAGAGGTACAGAACTATGGCTACACCTTC.

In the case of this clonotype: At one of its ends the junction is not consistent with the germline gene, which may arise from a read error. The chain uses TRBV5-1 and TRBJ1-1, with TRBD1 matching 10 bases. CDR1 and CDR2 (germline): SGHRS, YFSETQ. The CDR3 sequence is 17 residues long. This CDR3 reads CASSTAGTGVMNAEAFF. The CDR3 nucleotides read TGCGCCAGCAGCACGGCCGGGACAGGGGTTATGAACGCTGAAGCTTTCTTT.